The 22 T cell receptor beta chains given below trace back to one sample, sequenced in a study of cytomegalovirus exposure and HLA in healthy donors. Primers for the PCR totalled 60 Vbeta and 13 Jbeta. Generated by immunoSEQ multiplex PCR, the TCRdb table keeps only in-frame clones and is missing some. The sample has 170,000 or so clones. Input material: PBMCs. The receptors stem from a man aged 30 to 39 in good health and CMV-seronegative.

The V gene is TRBV9, the J gene TRBJ2-3, with D perhaps matching TRBD2 (6 bases). The germline V gene encodes CDR1 SGDLS and CDR2 YYNGEE. The CDR3 has 15 residues. Deletions cut 2 bases from V and 1 base from J, with 11 bases between. The CDR3 is CASSVRDSRTDTQYF. CDR3 bases: TGTGCCAGCAGCGTTAGGGACTCTCGCACAGATACGCAGTATTTT.

V and J are TRBV18 and TRBJ2-7, with TRBD2 matching over 7 bases. CDR3 length equals 18 residues. Germline V lookup: CDR1 KGHSH, CDR2 LQKENI. Unmatched junction bases numbered 19, after V lost 3 bases and J lost 5 bases. For the CDR3, the DNA is TGTGCCAGCTCACCCCTAGCGGTAGTCGGTCTTTTCCCGGACGAGCAGTACTTC. Translating gives CASSPLAVVGLFPDEQYF.

V usage is TRBV6-5 and J usage is TRBJ2-3; D not resolved. Germline lookup yields CDR1 MNHEY and CDR2 SVGAGI. There are 13 residues in the CDR3. V lost 6 bases and J 6 bases, leaving 13 bases between the germline ends. Written as DNA, the CDR3 is TGTGCCAGCAGCCGAAGAAAACTGGATACGCAGTATTTT. Amino acids: CASSRRKLDTQYF.

This sequence joins TRBV7-6 and TRBJ1-5; 7 bases agree with TRBD1. V lost 4 bases and J lost 8; bases outside the gene matches: 5. Germline assignment: CDR1 SGHVS and CDR2 FNYEAQ. This CDR3 contains 13 residues. This CDR3 is CASSSRQGEPQHF. DNA of the CDR3: TGTGCCAGCAGCTCGAGACAGGGCGAGCCCCAGCATTTT.

This chain connects TRBV28 to TRBJ2-7; D not certain. The CDR3 runs to 15 residues. V dropped 7 bases and J dropped 2 bases, with 18 bases sitting between them. CDR1 and CDR2 (germline): MDHEN, SYDVKM. This chain's CDR3 is CASTKTQPNPYEQYF. The CDR3 nucleotides are TGTGCCAGCACTAAGACACAGCCAAACCCCTACGAGCAGTACTTC.

The rearrangement links TRBV6-1 to TRBJ2-7; 10 positions agree with TRBD1. Trimming at V came to 6 bases and at J to 4 bases, leaving 6 bases not matched to a gene. The CDR3 sequence is 14 residues long. Germline CDR1 MNHNS, CDR2 SASEGT. The CDR3 DNA reads TGTGCCAGCAGCCGGGGACAGGGGATTTACGAGCAGTACTTC. This sequence encodes CASSRGQGIYEQYF.

V usage is TRBV12-5 and J usage is TRBJ2-7; TRBD2 matches 8 bases. The CDR3 runs 15 residues. J was trimmed by 3 bases and V by 4 bases; bases with no gene match: 8. Germline CDR1 is LGHNT and CDR2 is FRNRAP. The CDR3 protein is CASGSGGESGYEQYF. For the CDR3, the DNA is TGTGCTAGTGGTTCGGGGGGGGAATCGGGCTACGAGCAGTACTTC.

The V gene is TRBV13, the J gene TRBJ2-1; 8 bases are shared with TRBD2. The CDR3 sequence is 14 residues long. After removal of 1 base from V and 9 bases from J, the junction contained 5 bases not matched to a gene. Germline-derived CDR1 and CDR2 are PRHDT and FYEKMQ (reference sequence). The CDR3 is CASSLEAGVLEQFF. DNA of the CDR3: TGTGCCAGCAGCTTAGAAGCGGGAGTCCTTGAGCAGTTCTTC.

Points on this clone: The junction departs from the called germline gene at one end, perhaps through a read error. V and J are TRBV5-6 and TRBJ2-7; D remains unclear. This CDR3 region has 15 residues. Germline assignment: CDR1 SGHDT and CDR2 YYEEEE. The CDR3 DNA sequence: TGTGCCAGCACCTTGGCCGGCCGGAGTTCCTACGAGCAGTACTTC. Translating gives CASTLAGRSSYEQYF.

The chain uses TRBV10-3 and TRBJ2-7; 7 positions match TRBD1. CDR1 is ENHRY and CDR2 is SYGVKD in the germline V gene. The CDR3 runs to 13 residues. The junction had 3 bases not matched to a gene; V was cut back by 7 bases and J by 0 bases. CDR3 bases: TGTGCCATCAAGGGACAGACCTCCTACGAGCAGTACTTC. Translating gives CAIKGQTSYEQYF.

V gene TRBV5-4 combines with J gene TRBJ2-7; 7 bases agree with TRBD2. CDR3 length: 14 residues. Germline V gives CDR1 SGHNT, CDR2 YYREEE (reference sequence). J gave up 3 bases and V 5 bases, and 8 bases lay outside the gene matches. The CDR3 is CASREGSSGYEQYF. The CDR3 bases are TGTGCCAGCAGGGAGGGGTCTAGCGGCTACGAGCAGTACTTC.

The rearrangement joins TRBV19 to TRBJ2-2; 9 bases agree with TRBD1. Unmatched junction bases numbered 7, after V lost 6 bases and J lost 5 bases. The length of the CDR3 is 15 residues. In germline, CDR1 is LNHDA, CDR2 SQIVND (reference sequence). DNA of the CDR3: TGTGCCAGTAGCTTACAGGGGGCAGGTACCGGGGAGCTGTTTTTT. Translation gives CASSLQGAGTGELFF. Together with reference TRBV19 and TRBJ2-2, the CDR3 gives the full variable domain: DGGITQSPKYLFRKEGQNVTLSCEQNLNHDAMYWYRQDPGQGLRLIYYSQIVNDFQKGDIAEGYSVSREKKESFPLTVTSAQKNPTAFYLCASSLQGAGTGELFFGEGSRLTVL.

In regard to this clone: The CDR3 does not end in the conserved phenylalanine or tryptophan, so this is likely a read error. The rearrangement links TRBV6-1 to TRBJ2-7; tentatively, D is TRBD1 (5 bases). Germline V lookup: CDR1 MNHNS, CDR2 SASEGT. The V and J ends lost 3 bases and 4 bases respectively, with 10 bases between them. The CDR3 loop spans 13 amino acids. The CDR3 coding sequence is TGTGCCAGCAGTGACCAAGGGGCTTACGAGCAGTACCTC. Its protein product is CASSDQGAYEQYL.

V gene TRBV2 combines with J gene TRBJ1-5, with 7 positions matching TRBD1. The CDR3 covers 16 residues. V was clipped by 4 bases and J by 1 base; unmatched bases: 7. CDR1 is SNHLY and CDR2 is FYNNEI in the germline V gene. CDR3 DNA sequence: TGTGCCAGCAGTGGGGTGACAGGGCTCAGCAATCAGCCCCAGCATTTT. Amino acid sequence: CASSGVTGLSNQPQHF.

The chain recombines TRBV19 with TRBJ2-3, with TRBD2 matching over 14 bases. Trimming cost V 4 bases and J 3 bases; bases outside gene matches: 3. Germline CDR1 reads LNHDA; CDR2 reads SQIVND (reference sequence). CDR3 size: 16 residues. This chain's CDR3 is CASSRLAGGLTDTQYF. The CDR3 DNA reads as TGTGCCAGTAGTAGACTAGCGGGAGGGCTTACAGATACGCAGTATTTT.

The rearrangement links TRBV7-2 to TRBJ2-7; TRBD1 agrees at 8 bases. Germline CDR1 is SGHTA and CDR2 is FQGNSA. This CDR3 comprises 14 residues. Germline trimming cut 3 bases from V and 3 bases from J; bases unmatched to any gene: 4. The CDR3 region has the DNA TGTGCCAGCAGCTTCGGACAGGGTGGCTACGAGCAGTACTTC. It yields the protein CASSFGQGGYEQYF. Full variable domain (remainder filled in from reference TRBV7-2 and TRBJ2-7): GAGVSQSPSNKVTEKGKDVELRCDPISGHTALYWYRQSLGQGLEFLIYFQGNSAPDKSGLPSDRFSAERTGGSVSTLTIQRTQQEDSAVYLCASSFGQGGYEQYFGPGTRLTVT.

V gene TRBV27 combines with J gene TRBJ1-2, with a weak D call TRBD1 (6 bases). The CDR3 loop spans 14 amino acids. Germline loops: CDR1 MNHEY, CDR2 SMNVEV (reference sequence). V shed 2 bases and J shed 1 base, with 8 bases lying between them. CDR3 sequence reads: CASSLRGHNYGYTF. The CDR3 DNA is TGTGCCAGCAGTTTAAGGGGACATAACTATGGCTACACCTTC.

The genes are TRBV28 and TRBJ1-5; D gene uncertain. This CDR3 contains 14 residues. V was pared by 4 bases and J by 9 bases, with 16 bases between. Germline CDR1 reads MDHEN; CDR2 reads SYDVKM. The DNA for the CDR3 is TGTGCCAGCAGTTCACCCTACGGGGAACGGCCCCAGCATTTT. Encoded protein: CASSSPYGERPQHF.

As for this clone: The junction differs from germline at one of its ends, possibly a read error. V usage is TRBV27 and J usage is TRBJ2-2, with TRBD1 matching 7 bases. The CDR3 extends over 16 amino acids. Germline V gene sequence: CDR1 MNHEY, CDR2 SMNVEV (reference sequence). The CDR3 here is CASTLTGVFRTGELFF. The DNA of the CDR3 is TGTGCCAGCACTTTAACAGGGGTATTTAGGACCGGGGAGCTGTTTTTT.

This chain connects TRBV5-1 to TRBJ1-4; the D is unclear. The germline CDR1 and CDR2 sequences are SGHRS and YFSETQ. This CDR3 is built from 13 residues. Trimming took 0 bases from V and 6 from J, leaving 6 bases between them. In DNA, the CDR3 is TGCGCCAGCAGCTTGGGCGGGGATGAAAAACTGTTTTTT. Residues: CASSLGGDEKLFF. The full variable domain, in which reference TRBV5-1 and TRBJ1-4 provide the parts outside the CDR3, is KAGVTQTPRYLIKTRGQQVTLSCSPISGHRSVSWYQQTPGQGLQFLFEYFSETQRNKGNFPGRFSGRQFSNSRSEMNVSTLELGDSALYLCASSLGGDEKLFFGSGTQLSVL.

The chain has TRBV5-1 and TRBJ2-1; 13 positions agree with TRBD2. After removal of 9 bases from V and 6 bases from J, the junction contained 3 bases not matched to a gene. The CDR3 sequence is 13 residues long. Germline CDR1 SGHRS, CDR2 YFSETQ. The CDR3 is CATTSGRANEQFF. DNA of the CDR3: TGCGCCACCACTAGCGGGAGGGCCAATGAGCAGTTCTTC.

In terms of frequency, this clone is medium-sized. Additional DNA sequences in this sample encode the identical CDR3. V and J are TRBV19 and TRBJ1-1; TRBD1 matches at 8 bases. V gave up 3 bases and J gave up 5 bases; unmatched junction bases: 8. The CDR3 has 15 residues. Germline CDR1 and CDR2: LNHDA and SQIVND (reference sequence). CDR3 DNA: TGTGCCAGTAGTATCCAACAGGGGGGAGGAACTGAAGCTTTCTTT. Translation: CASSIQQGGGTEAFF.